This T cell receptor (beta chain) came from a study of blood T cell repertoires in COVID-19. The wider study: The analysed material was cDNA or gDNA that came from T cells, B-cell-depleted T cells, or PBMCs.

Living in 24 US areas, the participants were between roughly 18 and 90 years of age. Cohort placement rested on clinical history that participants reported themselves. The length of the CDR3 is 14 residues. The V gene lost 9 bases and the J gene lost 1 base, with 11 bases spanning the gap. The germline gives CDR1 KGHDR, CDR2 SFDVKD. Per the study methods: Scientists estimated how many nucleated cells there were by amplifying reference gene primers. TCRdb's table, derived via immunoSEQ multiplex PCR, lists solely in-frame clones and lacks some. V and J calls plus clone size are reproduced from that table; the DNA served to infer D and trimming. The data hold roughly 400,000 clones, with about 83% observed a single time.

The source of this sequence is a woman in her fifties or sixties who had recovered from COVID-19. The chain employs TRBV24-1 and TRBJ2-2, with a tentative D call TRBD1 (6 bases). What was sequenced was PBMCs or T cells enriched from blood (not recorded which). CDR3 DNA sequence: TGTGCCACCGCCGGGACAAAGAACACCGGGGAGCTGTTTTTT. Translating it yields CATAGTKNTGELFF.